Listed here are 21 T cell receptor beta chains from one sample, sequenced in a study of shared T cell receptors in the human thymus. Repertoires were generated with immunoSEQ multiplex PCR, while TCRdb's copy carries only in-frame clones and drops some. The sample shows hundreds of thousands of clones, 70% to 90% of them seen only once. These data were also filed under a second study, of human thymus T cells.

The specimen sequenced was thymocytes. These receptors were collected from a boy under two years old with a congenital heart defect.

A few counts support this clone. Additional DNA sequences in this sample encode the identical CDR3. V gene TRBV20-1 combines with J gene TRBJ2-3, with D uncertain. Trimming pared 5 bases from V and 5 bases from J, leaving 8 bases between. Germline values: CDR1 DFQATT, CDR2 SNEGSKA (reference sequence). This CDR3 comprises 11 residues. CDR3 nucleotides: TGCAGTGCTTCCGGTGGAGATACGCAGTATTTT. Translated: CSASGGDTQYF.

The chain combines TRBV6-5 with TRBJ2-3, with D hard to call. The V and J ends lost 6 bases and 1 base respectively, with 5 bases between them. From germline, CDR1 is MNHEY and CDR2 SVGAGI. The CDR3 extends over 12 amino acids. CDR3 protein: CASSSRTDTQYF. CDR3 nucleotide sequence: TGTGCCAGCAGCTCCCGCACAGATACGCAGTATTTT.

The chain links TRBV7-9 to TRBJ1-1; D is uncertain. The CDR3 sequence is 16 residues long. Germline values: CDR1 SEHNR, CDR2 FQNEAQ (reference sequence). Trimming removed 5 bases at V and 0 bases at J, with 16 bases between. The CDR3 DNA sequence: TGTGCCAGCAGCCCACCCCGGAGAGATCTGAACACTGAAGCTTTCTTT. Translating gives CASSPPRRDLNTEAFF.

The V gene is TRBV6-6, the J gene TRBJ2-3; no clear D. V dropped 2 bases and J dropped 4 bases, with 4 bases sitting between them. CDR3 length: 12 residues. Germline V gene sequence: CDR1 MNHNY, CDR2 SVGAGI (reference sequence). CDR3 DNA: TGTGCCAGCAGTTACCGTGCAGATACGCAGTATTTT. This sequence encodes CASSYRADTQYF.

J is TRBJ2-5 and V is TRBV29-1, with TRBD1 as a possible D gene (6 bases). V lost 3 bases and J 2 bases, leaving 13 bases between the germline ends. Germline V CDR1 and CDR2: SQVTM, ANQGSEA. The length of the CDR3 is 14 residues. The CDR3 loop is CSVEGRGGQETQYF. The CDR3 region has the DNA TGCAGCGTTGAGGGGCGAGGGGGTCAAGAGACCCAGTACTTC. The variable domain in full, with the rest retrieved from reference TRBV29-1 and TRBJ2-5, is SAVISQKPSRDICQRGTSLTIQCQVDSQVTMMFWYRQQPGQSLTLIATANQGSEATYESGFVIDKFPISRPNLTFSTLTVSNMSPEDSSIYLCSVEGRGGQETQYFGPGTRLLVL.

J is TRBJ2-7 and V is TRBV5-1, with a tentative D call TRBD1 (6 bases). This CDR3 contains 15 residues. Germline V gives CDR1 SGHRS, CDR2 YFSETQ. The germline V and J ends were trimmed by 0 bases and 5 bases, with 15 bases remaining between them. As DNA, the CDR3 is TGCGCCAGCAGCTTGGGGCAGGGGCGTTCCGACGAGCAGTACTTC. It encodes CASSLGQGRSDEQYF. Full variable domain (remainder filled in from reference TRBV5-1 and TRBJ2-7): KAGVTQTPRYLIKTRGQQVTLSCSPISGHRSVSWYQQTPGQGLQFLFEYFSETQRNKGNFPGRFSGRQFSNSRSEMNVSTLELGDSALYLCASSLGQGRSDEQYFGPGTRLTVT.

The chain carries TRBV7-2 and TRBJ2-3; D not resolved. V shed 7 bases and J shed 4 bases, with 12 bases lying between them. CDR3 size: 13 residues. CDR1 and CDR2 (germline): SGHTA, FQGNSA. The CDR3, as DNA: TGTGCCAGCAACTCAGGATGGTCAGATACGCAGTATTTT. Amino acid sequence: CASNSGWSDTQYF.

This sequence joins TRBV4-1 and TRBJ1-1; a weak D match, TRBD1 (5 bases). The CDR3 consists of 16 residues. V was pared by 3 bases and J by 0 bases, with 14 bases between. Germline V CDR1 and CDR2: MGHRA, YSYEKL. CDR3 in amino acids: CASSHSGRVVNTEAFF. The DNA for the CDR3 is TGCGCCAGCAGCCACAGTGGCAGGGTCGTGAACACTGAAGCTTTCTTT.

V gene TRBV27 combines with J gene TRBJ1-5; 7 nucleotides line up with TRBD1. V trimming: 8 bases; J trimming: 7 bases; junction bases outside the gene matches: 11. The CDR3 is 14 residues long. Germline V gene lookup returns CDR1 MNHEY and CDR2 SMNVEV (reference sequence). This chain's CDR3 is CASRPTGEGQPQHF. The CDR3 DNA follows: TGTGCCAGCCGTCCCACAGGGGAAGGGCAGCCCCAGCATTTT.

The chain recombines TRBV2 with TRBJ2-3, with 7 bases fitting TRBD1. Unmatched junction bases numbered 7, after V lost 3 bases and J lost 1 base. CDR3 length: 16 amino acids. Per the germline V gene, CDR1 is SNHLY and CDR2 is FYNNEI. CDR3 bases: TGTGCCAGCAGTGATAGAGGACAGGAAGGCACAGATACGCAGTATTTT. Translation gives CASSDRGQEGTDTQYF.

CDR3 protein: CASLGLYEQYF. CDR3 nucleotide sequence: TGTGCCAGTCTGGGGCTCTACGAGCAGTACTTC. The rearrangement links TRBV28 to TRBJ2-7; D might be TRBD1 (5 bases). CDR3 length: 11 amino acids. V lost 9 bases to trimming and J lost 3 bases, with 9 bases between them. Germline assignment: CDR1 MDHEN and CDR2 SYDVKM. Based on the CDR3 plus reference TRBV28 and TRBJ2-7, the full variable domain is DVKVTQSSRYLVKRTGEKVFLECVQDMDHENMFWYRQDPGLGLRLIYFSYDVKMKEKGDIPEGYSVSREKKERFSLILESASTNQTSMYLCASLGLYEQYFGPGTRLTVT.

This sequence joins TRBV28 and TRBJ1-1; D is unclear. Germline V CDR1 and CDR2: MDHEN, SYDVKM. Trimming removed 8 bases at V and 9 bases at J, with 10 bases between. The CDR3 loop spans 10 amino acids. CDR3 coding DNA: TGTGCCAGCGGGGAGCTTAAAGCTTTCTTT. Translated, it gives CASGELKAFF.

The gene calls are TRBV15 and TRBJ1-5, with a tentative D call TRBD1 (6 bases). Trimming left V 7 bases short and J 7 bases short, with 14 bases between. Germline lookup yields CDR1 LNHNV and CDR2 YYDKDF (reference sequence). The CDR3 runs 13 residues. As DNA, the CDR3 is TGTGCCACCACCACAGGGATGCGGCAGCCCCAGCATTTT. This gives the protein CATTTGMRQPQHF.

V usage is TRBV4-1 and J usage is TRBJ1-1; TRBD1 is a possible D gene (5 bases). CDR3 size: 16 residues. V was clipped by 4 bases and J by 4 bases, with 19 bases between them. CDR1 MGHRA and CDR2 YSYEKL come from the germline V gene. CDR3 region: CASSPRGATVGTEAFF. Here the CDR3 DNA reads TGCGCCAGCAGCCCGCGCGGGGCGACCGTGGGCACTGAAGCTTTCTTT.

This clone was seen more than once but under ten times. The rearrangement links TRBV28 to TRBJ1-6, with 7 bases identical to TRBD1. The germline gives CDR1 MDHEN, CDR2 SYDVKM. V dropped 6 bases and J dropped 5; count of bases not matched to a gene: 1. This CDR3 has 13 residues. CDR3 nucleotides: TGTGCCAGCAGGGGGACAGATAATTCACCCCTCCACTTT. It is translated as CASRGTDNSPLHF.

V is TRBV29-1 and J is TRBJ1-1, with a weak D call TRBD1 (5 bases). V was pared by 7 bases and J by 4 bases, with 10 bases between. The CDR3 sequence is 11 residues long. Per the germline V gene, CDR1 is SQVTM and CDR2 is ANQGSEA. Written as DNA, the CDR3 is TGCAGCGCAACAGGATCCACTGAAGCTTTCTTT. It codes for CSATGSTEAFF.

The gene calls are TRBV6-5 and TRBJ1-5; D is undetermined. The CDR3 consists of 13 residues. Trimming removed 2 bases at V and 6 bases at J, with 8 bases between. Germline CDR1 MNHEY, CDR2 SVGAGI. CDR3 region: CASSYKEGQPQHF. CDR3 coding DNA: TGTGCCAGCAGTTACAAAGAGGGTCAGCCCCAGCATTTT.

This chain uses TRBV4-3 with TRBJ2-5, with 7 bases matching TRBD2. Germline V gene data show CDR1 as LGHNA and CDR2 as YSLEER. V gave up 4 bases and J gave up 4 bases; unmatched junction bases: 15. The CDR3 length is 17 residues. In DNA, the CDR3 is TGCGCCAGCAGCCCCGCTGGTCGACTAGCACCGGCAGAGACCCAGTACTTC. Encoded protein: CASSPAGRLAPAETQYF.

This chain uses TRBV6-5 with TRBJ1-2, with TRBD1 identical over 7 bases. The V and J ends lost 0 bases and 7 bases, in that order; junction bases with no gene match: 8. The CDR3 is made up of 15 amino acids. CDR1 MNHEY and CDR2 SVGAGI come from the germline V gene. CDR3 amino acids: CASSYSRRGLAGYTF. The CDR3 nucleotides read TGTGCCAGCAGTTACTCGCGCAGGGGGTTAGCTGGCTACACCTTC.

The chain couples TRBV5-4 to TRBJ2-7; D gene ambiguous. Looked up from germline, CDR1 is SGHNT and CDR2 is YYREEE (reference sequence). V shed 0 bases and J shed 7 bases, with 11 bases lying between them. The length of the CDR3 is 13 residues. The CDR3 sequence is CASSLGVGWEQYF. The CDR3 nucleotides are TGTGCCAGCAGCTTGGGGGTGGGCTGGGAGCAGTACTTC.

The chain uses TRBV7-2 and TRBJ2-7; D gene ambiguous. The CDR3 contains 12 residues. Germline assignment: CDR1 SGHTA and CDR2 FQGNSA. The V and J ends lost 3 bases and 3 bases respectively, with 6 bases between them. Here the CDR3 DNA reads TGTGCCAGCAGCTTTCAGAACTACGAGCAGTACTTC. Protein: CASSFQNYEQYF.